This passage covers 2 T cell receptor beta chains from one sample sequenced in a study of cytomegalovirus exposure and HLA in healthy donors. Both 60 Vbeta primers and 13 Jbeta primers went into the PCR. The repertoire was sequenced with immunoSEQ multiplex PCR; TCRdb's copy has only in-frame clones and lacks some. The profile covers around 180,000 clones, with around three quarters appearing a single time and 5.7% taken by the ten largest. The sequenced sample consisted of PBMCs. Receptors were obtained from a middle-aged man in good health and CMV-seronegative.

This clone was recorded only once. The V call is TRBV2, the J call TRBJ1-5; maybe TRBD1 (6 bases). The CDR3 runs to 13 residues. Per the germline V gene, CDR1 is SNHLY and CDR2 is FYNNEI. The V end lost 4 bases, the J end lost 4 bases, and 8 bases lay between the germline ends. The CDR3 region has the DNA TGTGCCAGCAGTGTTCAGGGGAATCAGCCCCAGCATTTT. Protein sequence: CASSVQGNQPQHF.

The chain links TRBV6-5 to TRBJ2-5, with D possibly matching TRBD2 (5 bases). This CDR3 region has 11 residues. CDR1 is MNHEY, CDR2 SVGAGI, per germline. V was trimmed by 10 bases and J by 4 bases, leaving 10 bases between them. DNA for the CDR3: TGTGCCATAACAGAGGGAGAGACCCAGTACTTC. Protein product: CAITEGETQYF.